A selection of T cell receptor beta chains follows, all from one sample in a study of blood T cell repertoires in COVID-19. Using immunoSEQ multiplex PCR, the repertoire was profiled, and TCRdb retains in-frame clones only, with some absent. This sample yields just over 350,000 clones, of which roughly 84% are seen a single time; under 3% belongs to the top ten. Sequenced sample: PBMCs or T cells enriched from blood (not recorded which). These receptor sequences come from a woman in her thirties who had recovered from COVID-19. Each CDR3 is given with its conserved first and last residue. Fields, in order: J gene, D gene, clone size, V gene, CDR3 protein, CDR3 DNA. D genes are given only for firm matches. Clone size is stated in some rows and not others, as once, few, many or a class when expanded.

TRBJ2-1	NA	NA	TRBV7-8	CASTKARLGSYNEQFF	TGTGCCAGCACCAAGGCGAGACTAGGGTCCTACAATGAGCAGTTCTTC
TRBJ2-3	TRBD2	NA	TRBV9	CASSVESGRTDTQYF	TGTGCCAGCAGCGTAGAATCCGGGAGGACAGATACGCAGTATTTT
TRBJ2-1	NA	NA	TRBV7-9	CASSLVGGNEQFF	TGTGCCAGCAGCTTAGTTGGGGGGAATGAGCAGTTCTTC
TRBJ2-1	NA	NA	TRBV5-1	CASSYRDTNYNEQFF	TGCGCCAGCAGCTACCGGGACACAAATTACAATGAGCAGTTCTTC
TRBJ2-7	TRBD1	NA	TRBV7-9	CASSLWQGADEQYF	TGTGCCAGCAGCTTATGGCAGGGGGCGGACGAGCAGTACTTC
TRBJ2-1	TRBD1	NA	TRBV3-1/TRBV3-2	CASSQDLGTGAVEQFF	TGTGCCAGCAGCCAAGATCTAGGGACAGGGGCCGTAGAGCAGTTCTTC
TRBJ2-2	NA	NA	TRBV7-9	CASPSNSPGLQGGELFF	TGTGCCAGCCCCTCCAACTCTCCTGGGCTTCAGGGCGGGGAGCTGTTTTTT
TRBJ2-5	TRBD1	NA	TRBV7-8	CASSLVGTGRVAQYF	TGTGCCAGCAGCTTAGTCGGGACAGGGCGGGTAGCCCAGTACTTC
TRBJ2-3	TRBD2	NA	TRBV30	CAWGLAGGSRTDTQYF	TGTGCCTGGGGACTAGCGGGGGGGTCCCGCACAGATACGCAGTATTTT
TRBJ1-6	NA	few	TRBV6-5	CASSYDPGDSPLHF	TGTGCCAGCAGTTACGACCCCGGGGATTCACCCCTCCACTTT
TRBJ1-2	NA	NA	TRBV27	CASSLTPGDYGYTF	TGTGCCAGCAGTTTAACCCCAGGGGACTATGGCTACACCTTC
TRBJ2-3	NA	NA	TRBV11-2	CASSFTGPGTDTQYF	TGTGCCAGCAGCTTCACGGGTCCTGGCACAGATACGCAGTATTTT
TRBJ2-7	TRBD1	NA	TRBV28	CASSSFGTGAYEQYF	TGTGCCAGCAGCTCGTTTGGGACAGGGGCCTACGAGCAGTACTTC
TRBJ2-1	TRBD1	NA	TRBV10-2	CASLTGGFNEQFF	TGCGCCAGCCTGACAGGGGGCTTCAATGAGCAGTTCTTC
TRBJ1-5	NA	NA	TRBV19	CASSIGRGQPQHF	TGTGCCAGTAGTATCGGGAGGGGACAGCCCCAGCATTTT
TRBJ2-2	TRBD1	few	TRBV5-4	CASSSRQGGTGELFF	TGTGCCAGCAGCTCTAGACAGGGCGGCACCGGGGAGCTGTTTTTT
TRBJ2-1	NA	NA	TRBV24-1	CATSRRGGGYNEQFF	TGTGCCACCTCCAGAAGGGGGGGCGGCTACAATGAGCAGTTCTTC
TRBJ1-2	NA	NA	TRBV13	CASSPRAGSYGYTF	TGTGCCAGCAGCCCTCGGGCAGGGTCCTATGGCTACACCTTC
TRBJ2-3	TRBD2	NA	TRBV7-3	CASAGGPTDTQYF	TGTGCCAGCGCGGGGGGCCCCACAGATACGCAGTATTTT
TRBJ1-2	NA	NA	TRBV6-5	CASSTGFGGYTF	TGTGCCAGCAGTACAGGTTTTGGGGGCTACACCTTC
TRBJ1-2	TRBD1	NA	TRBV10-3	CAITLRSGGADYGYTF	TGTGCCATTACACTACGCTCAGGGGGCGCTGACTATGGCTACACCTTC
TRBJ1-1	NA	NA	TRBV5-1	CASSLQGPMNTEAFF	TGCGCCAGCAGCTTACAGGGTCCAATGAACACTGAAGCTTTCTTT